This TCR beta chain was identified during a study of T cell changes during pregnancy in multiple sclerosis (dated by TCRdb to about 2019). With regard to the full study: Changes in the T cell repertoire over the course of pregnancy were examined in this study in women with multiple sclerosis.

Trimming takes 8 bases from V and 2 bases from J, and the germline ends sit 13 bases apart. CDR1 MNHNS and CDR2 SASEGT are derived from the germline V gene. Measured from the cysteine to the phenylalanine, the CDR3 is 14 residues long. The CDR3 DNA has 42 bases and is translated from base 1. Library preparation was by the immunoSEQ multiplex PCR assay. Here the immuneACCESS table is served through TCRdb, limited to in-frame sequences with V and J called. Missing clones are a known gap in these copies; in checked studies unresolved V genes cover under half, and the rest lacks a known reason. This sample is represented by 25,000 to 30,000 clones; around 90% of them were singletons. The ten largest make up approximately 0.6% of the sample. Concerning this clone itself: Its antigen is still unknown. Per-base quality was not reported, and no clone a single base away is much larger than it.

The specimen comprised CD4+ T cells from peripheral blood mononuclear cells, sampled in the first trimester of pregnancy. This sequence uses TRBV6-1 and TRBJ1-5; TRBD1 is a possible D gene, resting on 5 matching bases. The receptor was derived from a female donor in good health, enrolled as a control in a pregnancy study. The CDR3 has the sequence CASGGGIRNQPQHF. The bases read TGTGCCAGCGGGGGAGGGATCCGCAATCAGCCCCAGCATTTT.